The clone carrying this T cell receptor (beta chain) was seen only a few times. Its specificity is unknown. Germline V gives CDR1 SGHTA, CDR2 FQGNSA. The CDR3 is 12 amino acids. The J segment lost 5 bases and the V segment lost 6 bases, leaving 2 bases of the junction unmatched. From the 5' RACE reads, TCRdb called clonotypes with MiXCR, one entry per CDR3 protein. The sample shows 450,000 or so distinct CDR3 sequences, around 15% of them seen only once. The sample belongs to a study of identical twins. Study-wide points: The study reached conclusions through statistical analysis that was cross-sectional, not following the same donors.

The same specimen was also included in a second study, on yellow fever vaccine responses in identical twins.

The sequencing input was CD4+ T cells sorted from blood. This rearrangement joins TRBV7-2 to TRBJ2-3; 7 bases map to TRBD2. The receptor's source is a woman aged 18-35 years in good health. This CDR3 reads CASRGLIDTQYF. In DNA form, the CDR3 reads TGTGCCAGCAGGGGACTAATAGATACGCAGTATTTT.